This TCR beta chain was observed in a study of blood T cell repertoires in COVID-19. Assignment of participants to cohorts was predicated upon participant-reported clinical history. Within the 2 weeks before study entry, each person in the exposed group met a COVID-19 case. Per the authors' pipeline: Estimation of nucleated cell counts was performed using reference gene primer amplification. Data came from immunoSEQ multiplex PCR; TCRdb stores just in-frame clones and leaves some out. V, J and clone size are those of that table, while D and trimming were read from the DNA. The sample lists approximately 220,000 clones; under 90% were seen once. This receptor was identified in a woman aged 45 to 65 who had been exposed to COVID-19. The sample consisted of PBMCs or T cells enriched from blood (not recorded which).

DNA of the CDR3: TGTGCTAGTGGACCCGCGGGGGGGCGGTACAATGAGCAGTTCTTC. Translated: CASGPAGGRYNEQFF. The gene calls are TRBV12-5 and TRBJ2-1, with 9 bases that match TRBD2. Germline V CDR1 and CDR2: LGHNT, FRNRAP. The CDR3 extends over 15 amino acids. V dropped 6 bases and J dropped 4; count of bases not matched to a gene: 7.